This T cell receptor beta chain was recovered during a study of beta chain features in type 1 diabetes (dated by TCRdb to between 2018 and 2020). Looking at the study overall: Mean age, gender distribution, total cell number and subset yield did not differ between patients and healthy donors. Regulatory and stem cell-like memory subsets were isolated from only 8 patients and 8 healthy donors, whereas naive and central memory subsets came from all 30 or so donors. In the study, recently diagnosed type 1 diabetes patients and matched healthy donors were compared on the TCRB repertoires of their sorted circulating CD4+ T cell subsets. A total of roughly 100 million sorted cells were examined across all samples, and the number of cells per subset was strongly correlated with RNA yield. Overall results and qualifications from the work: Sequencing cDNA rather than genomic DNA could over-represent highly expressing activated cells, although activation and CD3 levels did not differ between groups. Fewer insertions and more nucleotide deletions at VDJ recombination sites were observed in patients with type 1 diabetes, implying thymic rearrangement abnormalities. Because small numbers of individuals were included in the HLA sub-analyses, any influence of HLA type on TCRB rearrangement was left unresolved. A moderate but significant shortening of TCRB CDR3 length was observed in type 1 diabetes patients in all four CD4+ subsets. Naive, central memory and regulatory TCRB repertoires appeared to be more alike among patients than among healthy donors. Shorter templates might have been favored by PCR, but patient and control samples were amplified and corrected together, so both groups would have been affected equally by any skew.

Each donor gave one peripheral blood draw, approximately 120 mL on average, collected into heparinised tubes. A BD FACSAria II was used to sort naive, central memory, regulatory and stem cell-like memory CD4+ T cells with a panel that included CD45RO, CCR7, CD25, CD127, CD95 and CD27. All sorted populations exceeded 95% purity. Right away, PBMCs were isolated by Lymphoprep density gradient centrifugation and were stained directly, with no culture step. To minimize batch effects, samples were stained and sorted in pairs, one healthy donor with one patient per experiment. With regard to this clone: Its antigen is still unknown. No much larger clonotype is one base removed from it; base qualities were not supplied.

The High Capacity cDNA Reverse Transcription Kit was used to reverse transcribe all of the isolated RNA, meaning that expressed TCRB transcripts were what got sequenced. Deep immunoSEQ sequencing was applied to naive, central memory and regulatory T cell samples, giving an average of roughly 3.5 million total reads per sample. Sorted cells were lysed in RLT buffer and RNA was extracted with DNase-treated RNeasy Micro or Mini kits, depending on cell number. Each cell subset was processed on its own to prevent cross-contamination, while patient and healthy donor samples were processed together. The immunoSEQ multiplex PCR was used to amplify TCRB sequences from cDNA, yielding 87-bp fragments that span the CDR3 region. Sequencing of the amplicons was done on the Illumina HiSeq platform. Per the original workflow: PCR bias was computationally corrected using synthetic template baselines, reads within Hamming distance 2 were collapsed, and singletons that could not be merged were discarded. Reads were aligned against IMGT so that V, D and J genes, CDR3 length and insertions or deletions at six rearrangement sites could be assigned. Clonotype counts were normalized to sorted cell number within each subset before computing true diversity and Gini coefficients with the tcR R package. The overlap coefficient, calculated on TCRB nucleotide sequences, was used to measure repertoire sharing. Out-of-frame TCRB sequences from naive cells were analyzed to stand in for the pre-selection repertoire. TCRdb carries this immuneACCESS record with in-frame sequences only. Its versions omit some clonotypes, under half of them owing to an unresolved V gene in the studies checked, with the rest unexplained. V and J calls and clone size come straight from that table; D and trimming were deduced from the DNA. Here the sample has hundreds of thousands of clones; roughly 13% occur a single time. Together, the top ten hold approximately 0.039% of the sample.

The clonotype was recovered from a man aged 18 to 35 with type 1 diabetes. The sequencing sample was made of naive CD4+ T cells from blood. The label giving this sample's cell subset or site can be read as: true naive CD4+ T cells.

The CDR3 reads as follows: CASSQPGLAGGLGETQYF. Read as DNA, the sequence is TGCGCCAGCAGCCAACCGGGACTAGCGGGAGGGCTGGGGGAGACCCAGTACTTC. The V and J genes are TRBV4-1 and TRBJ2-5, and 16 bases in between align with TRBD2. The CDR3 numbers 18 residues from cysteine through phenylalanine. Just the 54-base CDR3 DNA is kept, in frame starting at base 1. V lost 2 bases and J lost 5 bases, and the count of bases not matched to a germline gene is 8. The germline V gene specifies MGHRA as CDR1 and YSYEKL as CDR2.